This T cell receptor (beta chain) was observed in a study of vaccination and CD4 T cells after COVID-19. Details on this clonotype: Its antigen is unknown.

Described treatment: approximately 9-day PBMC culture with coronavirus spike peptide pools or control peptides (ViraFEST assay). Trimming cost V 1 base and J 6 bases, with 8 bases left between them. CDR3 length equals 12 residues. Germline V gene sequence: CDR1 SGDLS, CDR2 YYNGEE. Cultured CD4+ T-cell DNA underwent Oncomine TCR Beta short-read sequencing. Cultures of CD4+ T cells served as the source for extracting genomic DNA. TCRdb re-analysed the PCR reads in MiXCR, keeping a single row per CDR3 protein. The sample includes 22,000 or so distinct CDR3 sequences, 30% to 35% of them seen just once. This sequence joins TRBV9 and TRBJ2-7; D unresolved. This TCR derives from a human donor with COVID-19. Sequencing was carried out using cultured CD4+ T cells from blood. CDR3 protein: CASSVTEGEQYF. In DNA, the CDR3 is TGTGCCAGCAGCGTAACCGAAGGCGAGCAGTACTTC.